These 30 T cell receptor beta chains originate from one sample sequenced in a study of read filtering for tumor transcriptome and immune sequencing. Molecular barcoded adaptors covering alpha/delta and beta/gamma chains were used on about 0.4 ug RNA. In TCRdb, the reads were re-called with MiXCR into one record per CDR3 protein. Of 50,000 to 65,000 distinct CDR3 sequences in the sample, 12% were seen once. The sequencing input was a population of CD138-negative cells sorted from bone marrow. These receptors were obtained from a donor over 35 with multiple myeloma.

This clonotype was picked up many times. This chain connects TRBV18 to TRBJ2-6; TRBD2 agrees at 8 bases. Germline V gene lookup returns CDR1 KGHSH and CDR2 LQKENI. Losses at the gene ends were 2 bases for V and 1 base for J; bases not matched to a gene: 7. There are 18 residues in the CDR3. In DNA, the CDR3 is TGTGCCAGCTCACCATCGTCCGCGGGGGGATCTGGGGCCAACGTCCTGACTTTC. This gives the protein CASSPSSAGGSGANVLTF. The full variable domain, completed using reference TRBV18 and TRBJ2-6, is NAGVMQNPRHLVRRRGQEARLRCSPMKGHSHVYWYRQLPEEGLKFMVYLQKENIIDESGMPKERFSAEFPKEGPSILRIQQVVRGDSAAYFCASSPSSAGGSGANVLTFGAGSRLTVL.

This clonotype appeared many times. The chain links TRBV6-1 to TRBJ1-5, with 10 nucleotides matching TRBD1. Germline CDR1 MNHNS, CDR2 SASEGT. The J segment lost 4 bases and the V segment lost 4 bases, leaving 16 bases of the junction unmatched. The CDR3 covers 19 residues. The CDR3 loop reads CASSVRGKRTGGRNQPQHF. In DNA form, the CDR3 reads TGTGCCAGCAGTGTTCGTGGGAAGAGGACAGGGGGACGTAATCAGCCCCAGCATTTT.

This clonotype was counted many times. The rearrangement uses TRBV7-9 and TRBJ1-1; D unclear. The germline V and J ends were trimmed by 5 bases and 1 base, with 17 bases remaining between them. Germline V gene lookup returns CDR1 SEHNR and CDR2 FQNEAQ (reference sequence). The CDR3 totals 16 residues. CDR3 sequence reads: CASSRREGSANTEAFF. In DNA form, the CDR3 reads TGTGCCAGCAGCCGTAGAGAGGGCAGCGCGAACACTGAAGCTTTCTTT.

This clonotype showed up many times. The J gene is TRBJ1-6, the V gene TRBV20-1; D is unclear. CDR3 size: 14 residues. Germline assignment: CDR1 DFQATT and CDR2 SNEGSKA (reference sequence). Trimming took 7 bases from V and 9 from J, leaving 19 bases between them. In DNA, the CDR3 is TGCAGTGTGACGAACCCCGCCCCGGGTTCACCCCTCCACTTT. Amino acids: CSVTNPAPGSPLHF.

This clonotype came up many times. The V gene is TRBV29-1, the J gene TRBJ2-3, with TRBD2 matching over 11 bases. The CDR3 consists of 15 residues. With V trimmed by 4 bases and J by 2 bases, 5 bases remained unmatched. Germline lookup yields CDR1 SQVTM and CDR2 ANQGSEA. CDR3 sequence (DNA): TGCAGCGTTGGAAGACTAGCGGGGAACACAGATACGCAGTATTTT. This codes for CSVGRLAGNTDTQYF.

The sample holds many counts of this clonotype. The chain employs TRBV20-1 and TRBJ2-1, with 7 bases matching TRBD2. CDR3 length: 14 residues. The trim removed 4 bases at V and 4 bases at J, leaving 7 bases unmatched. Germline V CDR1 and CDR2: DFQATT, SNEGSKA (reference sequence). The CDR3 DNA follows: TGCAGTGCTAAGGGACTATATTATTACAATGAGCAGTTCTTC. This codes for CSAKGLYYYNEQFF.

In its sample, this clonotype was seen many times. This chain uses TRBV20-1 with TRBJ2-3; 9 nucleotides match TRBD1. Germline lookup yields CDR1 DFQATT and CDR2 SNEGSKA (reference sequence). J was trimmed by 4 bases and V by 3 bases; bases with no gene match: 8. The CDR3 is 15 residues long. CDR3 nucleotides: TGCAGTGCTAGGTCCGGGACAGGGTCTTCAGATACGCAGTATTTT. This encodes CSARSGTGSSDTQYF.

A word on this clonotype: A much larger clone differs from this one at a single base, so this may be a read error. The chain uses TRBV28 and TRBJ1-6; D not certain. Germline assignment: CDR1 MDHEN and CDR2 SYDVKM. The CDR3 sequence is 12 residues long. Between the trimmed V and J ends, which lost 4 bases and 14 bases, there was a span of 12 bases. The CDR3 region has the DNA TGTGCCAGCAGTTCGGAGAGGTCAGCCCTCCACTTT. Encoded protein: CASSSERSALHF.

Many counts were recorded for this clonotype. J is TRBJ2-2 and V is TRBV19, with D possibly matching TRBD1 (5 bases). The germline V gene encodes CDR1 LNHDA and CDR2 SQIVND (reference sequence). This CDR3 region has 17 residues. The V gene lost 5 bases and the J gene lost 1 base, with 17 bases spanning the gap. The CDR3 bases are TGTGCCAGTAGTCCCCTAGACAGCCCACTGAACACCGGGGAGCTGTTTTTT. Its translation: CASSPLDSPLNTGELFF.

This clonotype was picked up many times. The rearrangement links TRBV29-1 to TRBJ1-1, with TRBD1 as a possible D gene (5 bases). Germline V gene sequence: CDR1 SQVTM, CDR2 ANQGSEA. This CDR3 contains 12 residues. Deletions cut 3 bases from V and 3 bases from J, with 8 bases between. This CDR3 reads CSVEGHDTEAFF. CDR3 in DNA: TGCAGCGTTGAGGGGCACGACACTGAAGCTTTCTTT.

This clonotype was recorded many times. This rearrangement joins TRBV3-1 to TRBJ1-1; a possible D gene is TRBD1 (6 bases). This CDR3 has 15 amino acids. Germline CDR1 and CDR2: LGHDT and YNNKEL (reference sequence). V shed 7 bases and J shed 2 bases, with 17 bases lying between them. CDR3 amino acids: CASKGGRTGNTEAFF. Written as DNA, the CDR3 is TGTGCCAGCAAAGGGGGGAGGACCGGTAACACTGAAGCTTTCTTT.

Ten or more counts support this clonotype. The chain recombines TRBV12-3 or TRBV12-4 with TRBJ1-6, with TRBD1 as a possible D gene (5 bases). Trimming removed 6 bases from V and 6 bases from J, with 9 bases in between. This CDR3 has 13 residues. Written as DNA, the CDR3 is TGTGCCAGCAGGTCCAGGGTTAATTCACCCCTCCACTTT. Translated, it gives CASRSRVNSPLHF.

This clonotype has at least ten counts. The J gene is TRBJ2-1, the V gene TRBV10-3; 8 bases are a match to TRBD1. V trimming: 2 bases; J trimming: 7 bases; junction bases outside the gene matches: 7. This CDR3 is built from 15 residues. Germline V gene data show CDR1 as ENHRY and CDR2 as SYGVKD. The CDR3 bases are TGTGCCATCAGTGAGGCGGACAGGGCGGGTAATGAGCAGTTCTTC. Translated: CAISEADRAGNEQFF.

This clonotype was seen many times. DNA of the CDR3: TGTGCCTGGAGTTCCGGGACAGTTAGCAATCAGCCCCAGCATTTT. Protein: CAWSSGTVSNQPQHF. V and J are TRBV30 and TRBJ1-5, with 7 positions matching TRBD1. The CDR3 consists of 15 residues. J lost 0 bases, V lost 2 bases, and 4 bases had no gene match. CDR1 and CDR2 from the germline V gene are GTSNPN and SVGIG (reference sequence).

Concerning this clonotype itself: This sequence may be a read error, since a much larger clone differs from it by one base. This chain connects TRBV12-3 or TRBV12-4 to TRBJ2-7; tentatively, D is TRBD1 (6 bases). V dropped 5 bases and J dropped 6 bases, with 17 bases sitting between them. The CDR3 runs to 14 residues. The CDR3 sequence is CASSLRTVTGEQYF. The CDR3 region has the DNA TGTGCCAGCAGTCTTCGGACAGTGACAGGCGAGCAGTACTTC.

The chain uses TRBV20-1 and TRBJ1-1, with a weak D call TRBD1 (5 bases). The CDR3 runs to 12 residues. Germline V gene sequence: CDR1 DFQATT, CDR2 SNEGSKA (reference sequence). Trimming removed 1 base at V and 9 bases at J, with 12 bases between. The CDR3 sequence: CSARVGEPKAFF. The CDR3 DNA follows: TGCAGTGCTAGAGTGGGGGAACCCAAAGCTTTCTTT.

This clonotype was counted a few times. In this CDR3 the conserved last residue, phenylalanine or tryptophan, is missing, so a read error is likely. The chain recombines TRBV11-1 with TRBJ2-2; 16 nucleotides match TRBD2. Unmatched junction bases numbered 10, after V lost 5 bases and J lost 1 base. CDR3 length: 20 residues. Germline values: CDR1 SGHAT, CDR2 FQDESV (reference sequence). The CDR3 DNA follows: TGTGCCAGCAGCCCAACACCGGGACTAGCGGGGGGGAAGAACACCGGGGAGCTGTTTTCT. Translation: CASSPTPGLAGGKNTGELFS.

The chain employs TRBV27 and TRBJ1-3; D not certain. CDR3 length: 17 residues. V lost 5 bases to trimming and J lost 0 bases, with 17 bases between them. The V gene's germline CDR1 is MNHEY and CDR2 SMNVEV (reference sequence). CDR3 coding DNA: TGTGCCAGCAGTACCCTTTTAGGAGGCAGCTCTGGAAACACCATATATTTT. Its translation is CASSTLLGGSSGNTIYF.

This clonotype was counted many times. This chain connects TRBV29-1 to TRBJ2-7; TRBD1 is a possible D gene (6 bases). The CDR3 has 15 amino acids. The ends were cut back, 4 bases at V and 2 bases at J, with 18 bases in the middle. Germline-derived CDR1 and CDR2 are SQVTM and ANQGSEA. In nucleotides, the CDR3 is TGCAGCGTTGGTGCTGGGACAAGGCCTCCCTACGAGCAGTACTTC. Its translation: CSVGAGTRPPYEQYF.

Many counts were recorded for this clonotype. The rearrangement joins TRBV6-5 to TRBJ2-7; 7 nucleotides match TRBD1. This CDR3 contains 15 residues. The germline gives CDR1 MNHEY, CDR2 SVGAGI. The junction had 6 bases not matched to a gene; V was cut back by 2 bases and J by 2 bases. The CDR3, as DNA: TGTGCCAGCAGTTACCCCAGGGGGTCTACCTACGAGCAGTACTTC. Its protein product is CASSYPRGSTYEQYF.

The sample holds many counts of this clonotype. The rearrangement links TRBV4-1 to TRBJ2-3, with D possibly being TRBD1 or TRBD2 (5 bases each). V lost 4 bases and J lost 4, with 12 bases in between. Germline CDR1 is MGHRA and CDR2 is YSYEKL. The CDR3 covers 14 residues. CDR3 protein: CASSLQPGPDTQYF. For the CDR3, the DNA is TGCGCCAGCAGCCTACAGCCGGGGCCAGATACGCAGTATTTT.

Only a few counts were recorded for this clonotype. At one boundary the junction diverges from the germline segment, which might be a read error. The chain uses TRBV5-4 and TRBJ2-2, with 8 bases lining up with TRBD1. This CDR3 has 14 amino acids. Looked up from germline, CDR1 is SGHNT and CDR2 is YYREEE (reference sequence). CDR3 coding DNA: TGTGCCAGCACGGACAGGGTAGGCACCGGGGAGCCGTTTTTT. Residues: CASTDRVGTGEPFF.

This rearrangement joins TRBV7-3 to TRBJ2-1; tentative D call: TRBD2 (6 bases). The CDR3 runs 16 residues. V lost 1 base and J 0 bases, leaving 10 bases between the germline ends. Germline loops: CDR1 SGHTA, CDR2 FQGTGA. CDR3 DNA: TGTGCCAGCAGCTTAATTCGGGGGAGCTCCTACAATGAGCAGTTCTTC. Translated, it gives CASSLIRGSSYNEQFF.

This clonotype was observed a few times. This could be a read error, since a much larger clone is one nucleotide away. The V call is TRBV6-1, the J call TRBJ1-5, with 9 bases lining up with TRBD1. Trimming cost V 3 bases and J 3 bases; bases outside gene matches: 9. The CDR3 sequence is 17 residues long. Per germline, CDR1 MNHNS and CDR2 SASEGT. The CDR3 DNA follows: TGTGCCAGCAGTGATCCGGGACAGGGTCACACCAATCAGCCCCAGCATTTT. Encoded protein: CASSDPGQGHTNQPQHF.

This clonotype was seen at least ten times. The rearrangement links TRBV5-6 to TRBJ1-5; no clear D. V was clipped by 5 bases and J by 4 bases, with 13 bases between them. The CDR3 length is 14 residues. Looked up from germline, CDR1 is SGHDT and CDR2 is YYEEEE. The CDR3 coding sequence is TGTGCCAGCAGTAGTAGGAGTCGGAATCAGCCCCAGCATTTT. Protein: CASSSRSRNQPQHF. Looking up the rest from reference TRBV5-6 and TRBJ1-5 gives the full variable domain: DAGVTQSPTHLIKTRGQQVTLRCSPKSGHDTVSWYQQALGQGPQFIFQYYEEEERQRGNFPDRFSGHQFPNYSSELNVNALLLGDSALYLCASSSRSRNQPQHFGDGTRLSIL.

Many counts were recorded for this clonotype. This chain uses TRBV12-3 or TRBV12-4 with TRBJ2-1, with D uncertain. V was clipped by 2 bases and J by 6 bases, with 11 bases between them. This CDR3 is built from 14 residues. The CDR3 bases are TGTGCCAGCAGTTTACAGCATACCGCCAATGAGCAGTTCTTC. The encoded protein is CASSLQHTANEQFF.

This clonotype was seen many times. CDR3 bases: TGTGCCAGCAACCCGACAGGGTATGGTGAAGCTTTCTTT. Amino acid sequence: CASNPTGYGEAFF. This chain joins TRBV14 and TRBJ1-1; 7 positions match TRBD1. The CDR3 sequence is 13 residues long. Germline V gives CDR1 SGHDN, CDR2 FVKESK. V shed 7 bases and J 7 bases; nucleotides not matched to a gene: 9.

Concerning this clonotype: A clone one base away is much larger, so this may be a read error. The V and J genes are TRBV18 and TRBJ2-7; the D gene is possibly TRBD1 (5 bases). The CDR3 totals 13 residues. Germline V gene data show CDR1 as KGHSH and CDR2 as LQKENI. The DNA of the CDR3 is TGTGCCGGCTCATCCGTAAGACAGTACGAGCAGTACTTC. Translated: CAGSSVRQYEQYF.

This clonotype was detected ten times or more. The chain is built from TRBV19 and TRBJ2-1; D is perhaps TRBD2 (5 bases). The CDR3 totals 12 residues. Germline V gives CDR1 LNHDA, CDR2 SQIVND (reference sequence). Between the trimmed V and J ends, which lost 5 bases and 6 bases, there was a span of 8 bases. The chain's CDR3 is CASSSSINEQFF. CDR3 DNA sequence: TGTGCCAGTAGTTCTAGCATCAATGAGCAGTTCTTC.

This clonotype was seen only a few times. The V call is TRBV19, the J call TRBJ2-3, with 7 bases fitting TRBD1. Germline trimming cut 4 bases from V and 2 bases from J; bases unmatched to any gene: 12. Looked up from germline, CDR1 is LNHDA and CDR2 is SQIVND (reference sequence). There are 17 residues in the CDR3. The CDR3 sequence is CASSRGNRGLITDTQYF. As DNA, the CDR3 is TGTGCCAGTAGTAGGGGAAACAGGGGTCTCATCACAGATACGCAGTATTTT.